The 15 T cell receptor beta chains below all came from one sample that was sequenced in a study of T-cell reconstitution after alpha-beta-depleted transplantation in children. Using unique molecular identifiers, the investigators prepared the TCRbeta library. TCRdb fed the PCR reads into MiXCR, producing one record per CDR3 protein. The data show about 830,000 distinct CDR3 sequences, 16% seen once. Sequencing used PBMCs, mostly from graft donor cells, obtained 360 days after TCRalphabeta/CD19-depleted stem cell transplant. These receptors came from a male patient younger than 18 who had a stem cell transplant for acute lymphoblastic leukemia, so the T cells may come from the graft donor.

This clonotype occurred many times. The genes are TRBV27 and TRBJ2-5; 8 bases line up with TRBD1. V lost 6 bases, J lost 5 bases, and 5 bases stayed unmatched. CDR1 and CDR2 (germline): MNHEY, SMNVEV (reference sequence). The CDR3 sequence is 13 residues long. CDR3 amino acids: CASRPGGRETQYF. The CDR3 DNA reads TGTGCCAGCAGGCCAGGGGGCCGTGAGACCCAGTACTTC.

V gene TRBV27 combines with J gene TRBJ2-1; D uncertain. CDR1 and CDR2 (germline): MNHEY, SMNVEV (reference sequence). Trimming shortened V by 6 bases and J by 15 bases, and 24 bases separated the two germline ends. The CDR3 consists of 14 residues. The CDR3 loop reads CASSSPRRPYILFF. The CDR3, as DNA: TGTGCCAGCAGCTCGCCTCGGCGGCCCTACATCTTGTTCTTC.

The chain employs TRBV5-1 and TRBJ2-7, with TRBD2 identical over 15 bases. This CDR3 region has 16 residues. J gave up 3 bases and V 4 bases, and 5 bases lay outside the gene matches. Germline V CDR1 and CDR2: SGHRS, YFSETQ. The CDR3 DNA reads as TGCGCCAGCAGCCCGGGACTAGCGGGAGGCCACTACGAGCAGTACTTC. Translation: CASSPGLAGGHYEQYF.

This clonotype was seen many times. The chain has TRBV11-2 and TRBJ1-5; maybe TRBD1 (6 bases). This CDR3 contains 14 residues. V lost 5 bases and J 7 bases, leaving 15 bases between the germline ends. Per germline, CDR1 SGHAT and CDR2 FQNNGV. The CDR3: CASSRGGQGQPQHF. DNA for the CDR3: TGTGCCAGCAGCCGGGGGGGGCAGGGCCAGCCCCAGCATTTT.

V and J are TRBV7-3 and TRBJ2-3, with 11 bases fitting TRBD2. The CDR3 runs 14 residues. The V and J ends lost 10 bases and 0 bases, in that order; junction bases with no gene match: 3. CDR1 SGHTA and CDR2 FQGTGA come from the germline V gene. The CDR3: CATGTSGSTDTQYF. The DNA of the CDR3 is TGTGCCACCGGGACTAGCGGCAGCACAGATACGCAGTATTTT.

This clonotype was seen a few times. The chain links TRBV27 to TRBJ2-5; D possibly matches TRBD1 or TRBD2 (5 bases each). The germline V gene has CDR1 MNHEY and CDR2 SMNVEV (reference sequence). V dropped 1 base and J dropped 2 bases, with 14 bases sitting between them. The CDR3 extends over 16 amino acids. This chain's CDR3 is CASSLWTGDLQETQYF. Here the CDR3 DNA reads TGTGCCAGCAGTTTATGGACTGGGGACCTTCAAGAGACCCAGTACTTC.

The chain uses TRBV30 and TRBJ1-5; D remains ambiguous. Germline CDR1 GTSNPN, CDR2 SVGIG (reference sequence). The V and J ends lost 0 bases and 5 bases respectively, with 8 bases between them. This CDR3 has 13 residues. CDR3: CAWSVSSHQPQHF. The CDR3 DNA is TGTGCCTGGAGTGTAAGCAGCCATCAGCCCCAGCATTTT.

This clonotype was counted many times. The chain joins TRBV10-2 to TRBJ2-7; 7 nucleotides agree with TRBD2. Unmatched junction bases numbered 4, after V lost 6 bases and J lost 2 bases. The CDR3 runs 13 residues. Germline loops: CDR1 WSHSY, CDR2 SAAADI. As DNA, the CDR3 is TGCGCCAGCAGGAGCGGGACCGCCTACGAGCAGTACTTC. This encodes CASRSGTAYEQYF.

This clonotype showed up just a few times. V gene TRBV5-1 combines with J gene TRBJ2-7, with TRBD2 as a possible D gene (6 bases). V lost 1 base to trimming and J lost 0 bases, with 14 bases between them. CDR3 length: 16 amino acids. The germline CDR1 and CDR2 sequences are SGHRS and YFSETQ. Here the CDR3 reads CASSLRVRGSSYEQYF. The CDR3 DNA reads as TGCGCCAGCAGCTTGCGAGTTCGGGGGAGCTCCTACGAGCAGTACTTC. Looking up the rest from reference TRBV5-1 and TRBJ2-7 gives the full variable domain: KAGVTQTPRYLIKTRGQQVTLSCSPISGHRSVSWYQQTPGQGLQFLFEYFSETQRNKGNFPGRFSGRQFSNSRSEMNVSTLELGDSALYLCASSLRVRGSSYEQYFGPGTRLTVT.

The rearrangement joins TRBV7-9 to TRBJ1-2; unclear D gene. Germline CDR1 reads SEHNR; CDR2 reads FQNEAQ (reference sequence). V was trimmed by 4 bases and J by 10 bases, leaving 10 bases between them. This CDR3 comprises 11 residues. In nucleotides, the CDR3 is TGTGCCAGCAGCTCGGGAAGTCTCTACACCTTC. Translated, it gives CASSSGSLYTF.

Here the CDR3 DNA reads TGTGCCAGCAGTGAAGCGCTTCGGCTACCTGACAATGAGCAGTTCTTC. As protein: CASSEALRLPDNEQFF. The rearrangement joins TRBV6-1 to TRBJ2-1; D ambiguous. V dropped 0 bases and J dropped 5 bases, with 14 bases sitting between them. Germline V gene sequence: CDR1 MNHNS, CDR2 SASEGT. CDR3 length equals 16 residues.

This clonotype has more than one count but fewer than ten. DNA of the CDR3: TGCGCCAGCAGCACGGGACTAGCGGGAGGTCCCACCTACGAGCAGTACTTC. Translating it yields CASSTGLAGGPTYEQYF. The rearrangement links TRBV5-1 to TRBJ2-7; 15 bases match TRBD2. The CDR3 runs to 17 residues. Trimming removed 4 bases from V and 2 bases from J; junction bases left unmatched: 7. Germline loops: CDR1 SGHRS, CDR2 YFSETQ. Variable domain in full (rest from reference TRBV5-1 and TRBJ2-7): KAGVTQTPRYLIKTRGQQVTLSCSPISGHRSVSWYQQTPGQGLQFLFEYFSETQRNKGNFPGRFSGRQFSNSRSEMNVSTLELGDSALYLCASSTGLAGGPTYEQYFGPGTRLTVT.

A few counts support this clonotype. The V call is TRBV20-1, the J call TRBJ2-3, with D possibly matching TRBD2 (7 bases). The germline V gene encodes CDR1 DFQATT and CDR2 SNEGSKA (reference sequence). Trimming left V 6 bases short and J 4 bases short, with 20 bases between. CDR3 length: 15 amino acids. CDR3 DNA: TGCAGTGCCTACTCCACAGGGAGGGATGCAGATACGCAGTATTTT. This translates into CSAYSTGRDADTQYF.

This clonotype was seen ten or more times. The chain couples TRBV12-3 or TRBV12-4 to TRBJ2-1; 12 bases map to TRBD2. The CDR3 totals 17 residues. The J segment lost 8 bases and the V segment lost 0 bases, leaving 8 bases of the junction unmatched. CDR3 amino acids: CASSLALAGGPRHEQFF. CDR3 nucleotide sequence: TGTGCCAGCAGTTTAGCCCTAGCGGGAGGGCCCAGACATGAGCAGTTCTTC.

The chain uses TRBV12-3 or TRBV12-4 and TRBJ2-7; 7 bases agree with TRBD1. The J segment lost 7 bases and the V segment lost 8 bases, leaving 11 bases of the junction unmatched. CDR3 length equals 13 residues. CDR3 in amino acids: CASAGTAVWEQYF. CDR3 sequence (DNA): TGTGCCAGCGCAGGGACAGCCGTTTGGGAGCAGTACTTC.